This TCR beta chain was captured by sequencing in a study of cytomegalovirus exposure and HLA in healthy donors. Overall study results and limits: In an earlier analysis, productive rearrangement rates for most beta V segments clustered near 87% or 30%.

This clone came up a few times. Its specificity is not known. The germline V gene encodes CDR1 SGHRS and CDR2 YFSETQ. V was pared by 4 bases and J by 0 bases, with 8 bases of the junction left unmatched. The CDR3 runs to 16 residues. This PCR relied on a set of 60 Vbeta primers and 13 Jbeta primers. Produced via immunoSEQ multiplex PCR; TCRdb's table is partial and in-frame only. This table holds 86,000 or so clones, more than 75% found once. The sample consisted of PBMCs. This TCR was sampled from a woman in her thirties or forties in good health and CMV-seropositive. V gene TRBV5-1 combines with J gene TRBJ2-5; 8 bases match TRBD1. DNA of the CDR3: TGCGCCAGCAGCCTCCAAGGGACAGGCAACCAAGAGACCCAGTACTTC. As protein: CASSLQGTGNQETQYF.